One sample yielded the 15 T cell receptor beta chains listed below, sequenced in a study of human T cells and chemical hapten exposure. Each CDR3 protein gets one entry after TCRdb re-called the RACE reads with MiXCR. The sample includes about 190,000 distinct CDR3 sequences, 24% of them seen just once. Time point: patch test 3, about 24 weeks after DPC sensitization. The treatment denotes: therapeutic diphenylcyclopropenone sensitization with weekly scalp DPC. The source was whole blood, collected in connection with sensitization to the hapten diphenylcyclopropenone (DPC). These receptors were obtained from a woman between 40 and 55 years old with alopecia areata. Some clones in this sample may be carry-over from other donors' samples.

The V gene is TRBV29-1, the J gene TRBJ2-1; 13 bases map to TRBD2. Germline V gene lookup returns CDR1 SQVTM and CDR2 ANQGSEA. The CDR3 is made up of 17 amino acids. With 8 bases clipped from V and 7 bases from J, the junction kept 17 bases outside the gene matches. CDR3 sequence reads: CSPSGPLAGGPPNEQFF. CDR3 sequence (DNA): TGCAGCCCCTCAGGGCCACTAGCGGGAGGGCCTCCAAATGAGCAGTTCTTC.

This chain connects TRBV6-5 to TRBJ1-2; D is uncertain. Germline CDR1 is MNHEY and CDR2 is SVGAGI. The CDR3 length is 13 residues. Trimming cost V 6 bases and J 4 bases, with 12 bases left between them. CDR3 amino acids: CASSQDGFYGYTF. In DNA, the CDR3 is TGTGCCAGCAGCCAGGACGGGTTCTATGGCTACACCTTC.

This clonotype was detected a few times. This rearrangement joins TRBV20-1 to TRBJ1-5; D remains unclear. The V gene's germline CDR1 is DFQATT and CDR2 SNEGSKA (reference sequence). There are 15 residues in the CDR3. V shed 3 bases and J shed 0 bases, with 12 bases lying between them. The CDR3, as DNA: TGCAGTGCTAGCCTAGGGTTTATTAGCAATCAGCCCCAGCATTTT. This gives the protein CSASLGFISNQPQHF.

The chain employs TRBV4-3 and TRBJ2-7; TRBD2 agrees at 7 bases. This CDR3 is built from 15 residues. In germline, CDR1 is LGHNA, CDR2 YSLEER. The trim removed 1 base at V and 3 bases at J, leaving 6 bases unmatched. Here the CDR3 reads CASSQGSSGFYEQYF. CDR3 in DNA: TGCGCCAGCAGCCAAGGGTCTAGCGGATTCTACGAGCAGTACTTC.

The chain has TRBV6-5 and TRBJ2-3, with 11 bases identical to TRBD2. Per germline, CDR1 MNHEY and CDR2 SVGAGI. CDR3 length: 17 amino acids. With V trimmed by 0 bases and J by 9 bases, 11 bases remained unmatched. The CDR3 sequence: CASSYSKGLAAAGTQYF. The CDR3, as DNA: TGTGCCAGCAGTTACTCGAAGGGACTAGCGGCAGCGGGGACGCAGTATTTT.

This clonotype turned up a few times. This chain joins TRBV2 and TRBJ2-6; D assignment may be TRBD1 or TRBD2 (5 bases each). Trimming pared 5 bases from V and 0 bases from J, leaving 11 bases between. CDR1 and CDR2 (germline): SNHLY, FYNNEI. CDR3 size: 16 residues. This chain's CDR3 is CASSPGRNSGANVLTF. In DNA form, the CDR3 reads TGTGCCAGCAGTCCGGGACGGAACTCTGGGGCCAACGTCCTGACTTTC. The full variable domain, rest sourced from reference TRBV2 and TRBJ2-6, is EPEVTQTPSHQVTQMGQEVILRCVPISNHLYFYWYRQILGQKVEFLVSFYNNEISEKSEIFDDQFSVERPDGSNFTLKIRSTKLEDSAMYFCASSPGRNSGANVLTFGAGSRLTVL.

The V call is TRBV4-3, the J call TRBJ2-1; TRBD2 matches 7 bases. CDR1 and CDR2 from the germline V gene are LGHNA and YSLEER. This CDR3 is built from 16 residues. Trimming removed 2 bases from V and 2 bases from J; junction bases left unmatched: 6. CDR3 DNA sequence: TGCGCCAGCAGCCAACCATCCAGCGGGGCCTACAATGAGCAGTTCTTC. Protein product: CASSQPSSGAYNEQFF.

This clonotype has only one observation. The chain recombines TRBV21-1 with TRBJ2-1; no DNA check was done on the table's D call, TRBD2. TRBV21-1 has pseudogene status. The CDR3 length is 16 residues. The CDR3 region has the DNA TGTGCCAGCAGCGATACCGGGACTAGCGGGATGAATGAGCAGTTCTTC. Translation gives CASSDTGTSGMNEQFF.

This chain connects TRBV7-2 to TRBJ2-5; possibly TRBD2 for D (5 bases). The CDR3 loop spans 14 amino acids. V dropped 5 bases and J dropped 4 bases, with 14 bases sitting between them. Germline lookup yields CDR1 SGHTA and CDR2 FQGNSA. The CDR3 bases are TGTGCCAGCAGCCCGGGGATTGTATCAGAGACCCAGTACTTC. It translates to CASSPGIVSETQYF.

The V and J genes are TRBV6-2 or TRBV6-3 and TRBJ1-3, with a possible D match to TRBD1 (5 bases). The CDR3 length is 13 residues. Germline V gene data show CDR1 as MNHEY and CDR2 as SVGEGT. The V end lost 8 bases, the J end lost 0 bases, and 8 bases lay between the germline ends. CDR3: CASYDSSGNTIYF. The CDR3 nucleotides are TGTGCCAGCTATGACAGCTCTGGAAACACCATATATTTT.

This sequence joins TRBV25-1 and TRBJ2-5, with D possibly being TRBD2 (6 bases). The germline V and J ends were trimmed by 2 bases and 2 bases, with 6 bases remaining between them. The germline V gene encodes CDR1 MGHDK and CDR2 SYGVNS. There are 13 residues in the CDR3. The CDR3: CASSEGGQETQYF. In DNA form, the CDR3 reads TGTGCCAGCAGTGAAGGGGGGCAAGAGACCCAGTACTTC.

This clonotype has a handful of counts. The J gene is TRBJ2-1, the V gene TRBV4-1; 9 nucleotides align to TRBD2. The ends lost 0 bases at V and 8 bases at J; junction bases unmatched: 8. Looked up from germline, CDR1 is MGHRA and CDR2 is YSYEKL. The CDR3 has 16 amino acids. In DNA, the CDR3 is TGCGCCAGCAGCCAAGATCGTCTAGCGGGATTCTATGAGCAGTTCTTC. Translated, it gives CASSQDRLAGFYEQFF.

This clonotype was seen more than once but under ten times. The chain couples TRBV20-1 to TRBJ1-5; D is unresolved. Germline CDR1 reads DFQATT; CDR2 reads SNEGSKA (reference sequence). The germline V and J ends were trimmed by 1 base and 4 bases, with 11 bases remaining between them. This CDR3 is 14 amino acids long. In DNA form, the CDR3 reads TGCAGTGCTAGAGGCCGAACAGCGAATCAGCCCCAGCATTTT. Translated: CSARGRTANQPQHF.

A few counts support this clonotype. This rearrangement joins TRBV6-5 to TRBJ1-6; D uncertain. Trimming shortened V by 0 bases and J by 8 bases, and 5 bases separated the two germline ends. This CDR3 has 13 amino acids. Looked up from germline, CDR1 is MNHEY and CDR2 is SVGAGI. CDR3 amino acids: CASSYSWDSPLHF. Written as DNA, the CDR3 is TGTGCCAGCAGTTACTCTTGGGATTCACCCCTCCACTTT.

At least ten counts were recorded for this clonotype. The chain combines TRBV6-2 or TRBV6-3 with TRBJ2-1, with 11 bases aligning to TRBD2. Germline V CDR1 and CDR2: MNHEY, SVGEGT. CDR3 size: 15 residues. Trimming removed 6 bases from V and 7 bases from J; junction bases left unmatched: 8. CDR3 sequence reads: CASRDLAGGMNEQFF. CDR3 coding DNA: TGTGCCAGCAGAGATCTAGCGGGAGGTATGAATGAGCAGTTCTTC.